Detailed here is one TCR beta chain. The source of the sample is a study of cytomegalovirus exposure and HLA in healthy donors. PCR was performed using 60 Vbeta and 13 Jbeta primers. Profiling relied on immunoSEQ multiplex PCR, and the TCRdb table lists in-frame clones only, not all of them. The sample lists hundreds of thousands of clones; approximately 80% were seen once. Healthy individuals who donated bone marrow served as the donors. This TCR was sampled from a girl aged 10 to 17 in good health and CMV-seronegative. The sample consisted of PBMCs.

CDR3 nucleotide sequence: TGTGCCAGCAGTGCTCCCCCAGGGGCCCCTAATGAAAAACTGTTTTTT. This encodes CASSAPPGAPNEKLFF. This chain uses TRBV6-1 with TRBJ1-4, with D tentatively TRBD1 (6 bases). The CDR3 loop spans 16 amino acids. The germline V gene has CDR1 MNHNS and CDR2 SASEGT. Between the trimmed V and J ends, which lost 4 bases and 3 bases, there was a span of 15 bases.